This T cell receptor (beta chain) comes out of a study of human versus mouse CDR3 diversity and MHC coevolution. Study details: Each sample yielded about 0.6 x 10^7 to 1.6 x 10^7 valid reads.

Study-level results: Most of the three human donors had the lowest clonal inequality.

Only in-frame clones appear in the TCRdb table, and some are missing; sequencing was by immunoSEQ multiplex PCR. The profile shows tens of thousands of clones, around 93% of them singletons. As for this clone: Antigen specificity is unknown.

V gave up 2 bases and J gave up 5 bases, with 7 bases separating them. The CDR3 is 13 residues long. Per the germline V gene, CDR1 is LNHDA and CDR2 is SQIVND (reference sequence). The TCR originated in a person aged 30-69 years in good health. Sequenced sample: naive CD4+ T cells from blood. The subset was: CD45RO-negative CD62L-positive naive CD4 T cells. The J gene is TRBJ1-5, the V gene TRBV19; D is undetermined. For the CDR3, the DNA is TGTGCCAGTAGTATAATGAGGCATCAGCCCCAGCATTTT. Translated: CASSIMRHQPQHF. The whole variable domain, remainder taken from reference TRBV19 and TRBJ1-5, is DGGITQSPKYLFRKEGQNVTLSCEQNLNHDAMYWYRQDPGQGLRLIYYSQIVNDFQKGDIAEGYSVSREKKESFPLTVTSAQKNPTAFYLCASSIMRHQPQHFGDGTRLSIL.